This T cell receptor beta chain was observed in a study of cytomegalovirus exposure and HLA in healthy donors. Every donor was a healthy person donating bone marrow. PCR used 60 Vbeta primers and 13 Jbeta primers. Repertoires were generated with immunoSEQ multiplex PCR, while TCRdb's copy carries only in-frame clones and drops some. This sample carries under 150,000 clones, 78% of them seen once, and the ten largest clones take roughly 2.8%. The CDR3 covers 14 residues. Germline CDR1 is KGHSH and CDR2 is LQKENI. J lost 3 bases, V lost 3 bases, and 2 bases had no gene match. The clonotype was recovered from a male donor in good health and CMV-seronegative. The genes are TRBV18 and TRBJ2-3; 8 nucleotides line up with TRBD1. The sequenced material came from PBMCs. Here the CDR3 DNA reads TGTGCCAGCTCACCGAACAGGGGGACAGATACGCAGTATTTT. Its translation is CASSPNRGTDTQYF.